This T cell receptor (beta chain) appears in the sequencing data of a study of OX40 agonist ivuxolimab in advanced cancers. The method was immunoSEQ multiplex PCR; TCRdb's version includes in-frame clones alone and lacks a portion of them. The sample carries around 13,000 clones, 84% recorded once. The junction had 7 bases not matched to a gene; V was cut back by 3 bases and J by 2 bases. CDR1 and CDR2 (germline): MNHEY, SMNVEV (reference sequence). The CDR3 contains 15 residues. This clone is medium-sized (0.01 to 0.1%) by share. The chain recombines TRBV27 with TRBJ2-7; 7 positions agree with TRBD1. The sample here was CD4+ or CD8+ T cells sorted from blood, taken in a trial of the OX40 agonist ivuxolimab. The TCR comes from an adult with an advanced solid tumor such as melanoma, head and neck, liver or kidney cancer. The chain's CDR3 is CASSLGQPGPYEQYF. The CDR3 DNA sequence: TGTGCCAGCAGTTTGGGACAGCCAGGACCCTACGAGCAGTACTTC.